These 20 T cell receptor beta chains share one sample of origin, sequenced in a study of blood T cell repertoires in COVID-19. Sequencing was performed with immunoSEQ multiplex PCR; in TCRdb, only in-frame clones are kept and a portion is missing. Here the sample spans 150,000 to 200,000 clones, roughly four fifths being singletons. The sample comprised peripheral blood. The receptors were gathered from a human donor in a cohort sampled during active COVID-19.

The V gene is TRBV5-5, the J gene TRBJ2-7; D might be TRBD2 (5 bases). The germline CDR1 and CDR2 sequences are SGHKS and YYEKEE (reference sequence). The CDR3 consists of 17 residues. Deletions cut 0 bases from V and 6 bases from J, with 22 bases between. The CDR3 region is CASSLAPGRTGYREQYF. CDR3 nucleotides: TGTGCCAGCAGCTTGGCCCCTGGCAGGACGGGATACCGCGAGCAGTACTTC.

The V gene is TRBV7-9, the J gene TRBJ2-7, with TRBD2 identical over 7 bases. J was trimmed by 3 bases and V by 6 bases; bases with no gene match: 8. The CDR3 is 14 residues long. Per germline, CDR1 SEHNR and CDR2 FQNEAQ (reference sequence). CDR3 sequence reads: CASRPGSGGYEQYF. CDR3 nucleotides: TGTGCCAGCAGGCCTGGGTCGGGAGGCTACGAGCAGTACTTC.

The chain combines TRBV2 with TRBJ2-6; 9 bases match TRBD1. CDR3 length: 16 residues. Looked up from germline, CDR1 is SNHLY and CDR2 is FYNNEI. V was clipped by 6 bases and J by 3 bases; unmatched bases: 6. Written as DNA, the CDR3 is TGTGCCAGCAGCGGACAGGGGAGGATTGGGGCCAACGTCCTGACTTTC. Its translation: CASSGQGRIGANVLTF.

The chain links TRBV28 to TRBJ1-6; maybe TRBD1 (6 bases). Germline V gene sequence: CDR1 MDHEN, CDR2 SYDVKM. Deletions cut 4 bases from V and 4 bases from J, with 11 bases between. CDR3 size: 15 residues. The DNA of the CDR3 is TGTGCCAGCAGTTACAGGGCCCCGTATAATTCACCCCTCCACTTT. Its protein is CASSYRAPYNSPLHF.

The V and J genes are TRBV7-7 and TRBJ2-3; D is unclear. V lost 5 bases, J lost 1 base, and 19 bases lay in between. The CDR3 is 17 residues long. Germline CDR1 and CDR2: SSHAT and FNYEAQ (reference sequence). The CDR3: CASSPKVSTTGTDTQYF. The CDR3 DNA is TGTGCCAGCAGCCCGAAAGTGAGCACCACTGGCACAGATACGCAGTATTTT.

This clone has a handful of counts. CDR3 nucleotide sequence: TGTGCCAGTGGGACTAGCGGGGGAGATAGCTCCTACAATGAGCAGTTCTTC. Translated, it gives CASGTSGGDSSYNEQFF. The chain joins TRBV7-9 to TRBJ2-1; 14 bases align to TRBD2. Germline V gene lookup returns CDR1 SEHNR and CDR2 FQNEAQ (reference sequence). V was clipped by 9 bases and J by 0 bases; unmatched bases: 7. The CDR3 has 17 residues.

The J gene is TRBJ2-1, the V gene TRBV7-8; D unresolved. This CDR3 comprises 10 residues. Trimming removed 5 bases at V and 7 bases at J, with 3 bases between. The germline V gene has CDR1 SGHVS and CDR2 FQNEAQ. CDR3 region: CASSPNEQFF. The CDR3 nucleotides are TGTGCCAGCAGCCCGAATGAGCAGTTCTTC.

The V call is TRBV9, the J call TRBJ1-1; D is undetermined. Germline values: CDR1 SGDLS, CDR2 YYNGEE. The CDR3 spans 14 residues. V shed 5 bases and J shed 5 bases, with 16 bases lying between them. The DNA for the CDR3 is TGTGCCAGCAGTGCGTCGGTGTACGGGACTGAAGCTTTCTTT. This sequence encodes CASSASVYGTEAFF.

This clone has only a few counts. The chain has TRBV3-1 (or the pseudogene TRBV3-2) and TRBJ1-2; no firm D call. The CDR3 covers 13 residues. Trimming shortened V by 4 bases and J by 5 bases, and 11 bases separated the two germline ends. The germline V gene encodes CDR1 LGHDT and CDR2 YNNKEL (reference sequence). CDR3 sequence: CASSPSGAYGYTF. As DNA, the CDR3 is TGTGCCAGCAGCCCTTCAGGCGCTTATGGCTACACCTTC.

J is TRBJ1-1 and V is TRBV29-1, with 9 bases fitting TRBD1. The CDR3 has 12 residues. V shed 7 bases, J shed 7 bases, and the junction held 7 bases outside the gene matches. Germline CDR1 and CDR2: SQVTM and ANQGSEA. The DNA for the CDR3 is TGCAGCGCGCGGGACAGGGTGTATGAAGCTTTCTTT. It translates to CSARDRVYEAFF.

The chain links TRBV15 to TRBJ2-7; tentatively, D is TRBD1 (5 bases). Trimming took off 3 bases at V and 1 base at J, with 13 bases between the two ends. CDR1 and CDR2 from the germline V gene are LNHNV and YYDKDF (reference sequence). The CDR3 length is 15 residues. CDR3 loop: CATSRPDSFSYEQYF. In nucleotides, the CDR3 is TGTGCCACCAGCAGGCCAGACAGTTTTTCCTACGAGCAGTACTTC.

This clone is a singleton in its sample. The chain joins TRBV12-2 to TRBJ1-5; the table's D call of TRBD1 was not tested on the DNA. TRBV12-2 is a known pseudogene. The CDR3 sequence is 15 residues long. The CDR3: CALPLGTGTAQPQHF. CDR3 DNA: TGTGCACTCCCTCTCGGGACAGGGACAGCTCAGCCCCAGCATTTT.

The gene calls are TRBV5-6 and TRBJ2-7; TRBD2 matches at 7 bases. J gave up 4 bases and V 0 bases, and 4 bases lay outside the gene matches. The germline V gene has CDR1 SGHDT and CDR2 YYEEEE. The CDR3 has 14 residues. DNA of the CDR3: TGTGCCAGCAGCTTGGAGCGGGGCCTTTACGAGCAGTACTTC. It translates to CASSLERGLYEQYF.

DNA for the CDR3: TGTGCCAGCAGCTCTCAGGGTTCTGGCTACACCTTC. Translated: CASSSQGSGYTF. The chain carries TRBV28 and TRBJ1-2; tentative D call: TRBD1 (5 bases). Trimming pared 6 bases from V and 7 bases from J, leaving 12 bases between. Germline V lookup: CDR1 MDHEN, CDR2 SYDVKM. The CDR3 contains 12 residues.

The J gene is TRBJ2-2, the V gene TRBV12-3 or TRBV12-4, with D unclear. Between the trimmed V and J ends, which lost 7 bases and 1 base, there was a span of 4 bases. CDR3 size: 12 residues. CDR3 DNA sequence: TGTGCCAGCACCAGGAACACCGGGGAGCTGTTTTTT. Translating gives CASTRNTGELFF.

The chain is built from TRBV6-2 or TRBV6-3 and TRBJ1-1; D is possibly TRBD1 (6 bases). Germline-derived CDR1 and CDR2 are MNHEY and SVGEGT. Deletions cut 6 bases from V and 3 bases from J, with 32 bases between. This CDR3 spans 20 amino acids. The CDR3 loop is CASSRTARQVLGFGYTEAFF. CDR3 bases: TGTGCCAGCAGCCGAACGGCTAGACAGGTTCTGGGTTTCGGGTACACTGAAGCTTTCTTT.

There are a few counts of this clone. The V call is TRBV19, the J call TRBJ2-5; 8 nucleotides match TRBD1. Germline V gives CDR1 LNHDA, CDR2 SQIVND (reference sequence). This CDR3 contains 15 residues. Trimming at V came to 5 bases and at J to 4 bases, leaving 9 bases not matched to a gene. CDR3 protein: CASSSSDRVGETQYF. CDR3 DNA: TGTGCCAGTAGTTCATCGGACAGGGTGGGAGAGACCCAGTACTTC.

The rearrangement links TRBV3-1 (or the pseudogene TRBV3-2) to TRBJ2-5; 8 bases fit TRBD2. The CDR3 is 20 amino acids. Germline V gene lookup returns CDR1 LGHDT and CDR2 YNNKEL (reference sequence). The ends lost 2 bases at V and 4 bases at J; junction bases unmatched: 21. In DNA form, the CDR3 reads TGTGCCAGCAGCCAATTGAGGTTAGCGGGACTCCCTAAAATCGGAGAGACCCAGTACTTC. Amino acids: CASSQLRLAGLPKIGETQYF.

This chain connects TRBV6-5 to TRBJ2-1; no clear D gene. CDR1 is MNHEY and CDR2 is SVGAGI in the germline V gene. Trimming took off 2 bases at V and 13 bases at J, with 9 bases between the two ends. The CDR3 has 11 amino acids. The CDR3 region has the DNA TGTGCCAGCAGTTACCGAGACATTCAGTTCTTC. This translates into CASSYRDIQFF.

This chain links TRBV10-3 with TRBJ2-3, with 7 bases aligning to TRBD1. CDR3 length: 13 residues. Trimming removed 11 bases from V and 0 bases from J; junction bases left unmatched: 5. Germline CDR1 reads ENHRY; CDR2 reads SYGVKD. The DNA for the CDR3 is TGTGCCGTCACAGGGGAGAGCACAGATACGCAGTATTTT. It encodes CAVTGESTDTQYF.